The 2 T cell receptor beta chains in this list originate from one sample, sequenced in a study of human versus mouse CDR3 diversity and MHC coevolution. Libraries were prepared by immunoSEQ multiplex PCR; TCRdb keeps only in-frame clonotypes and omits some of them. The sample records about 83,000 clones, 85% to 95% being singletons. Source material: naive CD4+ T cells from blood. The subset denotes: CD45RO-negative CD62L-positive naive CD4 T cells. The receptors come from a person between 25 and 70 years old in good health.

This clone came up a few times. The chain has TRBV6-6 and TRBJ1-2; 9 bases match TRBD1. The germline V gene has CDR1 MNHNY and CDR2 SVGAGI (reference sequence). V was clipped by 8 bases and J by 4 bases; unmatched bases: 11. CDR3 length: 15 amino acids. In DNA, the CDR3 is TGTGCCAGCGCCCCCACAGGGGGCAACCCCTATGGCTACACCTTC. Protein product: CASAPTGGNPYGYTF.

This chain joins TRBV18 and TRBJ1-5, with TRBD1 matching 8 bases. Trimming removed 2 bases from V and 6 bases from J; junction bases left unmatched: 9. CDR1 is KGHSH, CDR2 LQKENI, per germline. The CDR3 contains 16 residues. CDR3 sequence: CASSPSRTGSGQPQHF. Written as DNA, the CDR3 is TGTGCCAGCTCACCAAGTCGGACAGGGTCCGGTCAGCCCCAGCATTTT.